This is a list of T cell receptor beta chains from one sample in a study of blood T cell repertoires in COVID-19. The data were produced by immunoSEQ multiplex PCR, yet TCRdb's version contains in-frame clones alone and is incomplete. The repertoire holds 400,000 to 500,000 clones, with 88% as singletons. The sequenced sample consisted of PBMCs or T cells enriched from blood (not recorded which). These receptors all come from a woman between 18 and 30 years old who had been exposed to COVID-19. Each CDR3 is given with its conserved first and last residue. The D gene is left open where the match is weak. Some rows mark clone size as missing; the rest say once, few, many or name a class of expanded clone.

j_call clone_size d_call v_call cdr3_aa cdr3_nt
TRBJ1-1 - - TRBV4-2 CASSQAGRQGAFF TGTGCCAGCAGCCAAGCGGGTCGTCAGGGGGCTTTCTTT
TRBJ2-1 - TRBD1 TRBV6-1 CASSETDRSGTNEQFF TGTGCCAGCAGTGAAACGGACAGGTCCGGAACCAATGAGCAGTTCTTC
TRBJ1-2 - TRBD1 TRBV10-3 CAISENRGTGGNGYTF TGTGCCATCAGTGAGAATCGAGGGACAGGGGGCAATGGCTACACCTTC
TRBJ2-7 - - TRBV9 CASSPYEGQQYF TGTGCCAGCAGCCCCTACGAGGGACAACAGTACTTC
TRBJ1-5 - - TRBV3-1/TRBV3-2 CASSLQNQPQHF TGTGCCAGCAGCCTTCAAAATCAGCCCCAGCATTTT
TRBJ1-1 once - TRBV28 CASSPRDRGTEAFF TGTGCCAGCAGCCCTCGGGATAGGGGGACTGAAGCTTTCTTT
TRBJ1-5 - TRBD1 TRBV15 CATSRAGGHQPQHF TGTGCCACCAGCAGAGCAGGGGGGCACCAGCCCCAGCATTTT
TRBJ2-1 - TRBD1 TRBV28 CASRTEGTGYNEQFF TGTGCCAGCAGGACCGAGGGGACAGGGTACAATGAGCAGTTCTTC
TRBJ2-1 - - TRBV27 CASSLLTAYNNEQFF TGTGCCAGCAGTTTATTGACAGCGTATAACAATGAGCAGTTCTTC
TRBJ1-5 - - TRBV6-5 CASSYAGGPNQPQHF TGTGCCAGCAGTTACGCGGGCGGCCCCAATCAGCCCCAGCATTTT
TRBJ2-7 - - TRBV28 CASSLQGPYEQYF TGTGCCAGCAGTTTGCAGGGTCCCTACGAGCAGTACTTC
TRBJ1-1 once TRBD1 TRBV6-1 CASSEPRTGSTEAFF TGTGCCAGCAGTGAACCAAGGACAGGGTCCACTGAAGCTTTCTTT
TRBJ2-7 few TRBD2 TRBV10-1 CASSNGLAGAYF TGCGCCAGCTCAAACGGATTAGCGGGAGCGTACTTC
TRBJ1-3 - - TRBV5-6 CASSLGVPGNTIYF TGTGCCAGCAGCTTGGGCGTACCCGGAAACACCATATATTTT
TRBJ2-2 - - TRBV27 CASSLKWESTGELFF TGTGCCAGCAGTTTAAAATGGGAGAGCACCGGGGAGCTGTTTTTT
TRBJ2-1 - TRBD1 TRBV14 CASSLRTGVVYNEQFF TGTGCCAGCAGCTTACGGACAGGGGTGGTCTACAATGAGCAGTTCTTC
TRBJ2-7 - - TRBV5-1 CASSLAQGKAYEQYF TGCGCCAGCAGCTTGGCACAGGGAAAGGCCTACGAGCAGTACTTC
TRBJ1-4 - - TRBV24-1 CATSGEGVNEKLFF TGTGCCACCAGTGGGGAAGGGGTCAATGAAAAACTGTTTTTT
TRBJ1-5 - TRBD1 TRBV3-1/TRBV3-2 CASSQAGTEYSNQPQHF TGTGCCAGCAGCCAAGCCGGGACAGAGTATAGCAATCAGCCCCAGCATTTT
TRBJ1-1 - - TRBV12-3/TRBV12-4 CASSWRKSAFF TGTGCCAGCAGCTGGAGGAAATCGGCTTTCTTT
TRBJ1-6 few TRBD1 TRBV6-6 CASSFTGGNNSPLHF TGTGCCAGCAGTTTCACAGGGGGGAATAATTCACCCCTCCACTTT
TRBJ2-1 - TRBD2 TRBV2 CASSLTSGRSQGDEQFF TGTGCCAGCAGTCTAACTAGCGGGAGGTCCCAAGGGGATGAGCAGTTCTTC
TRBJ1-5 once - TRBV6-5 CASSYRDTVQPQHF TGTGCCAGCAGCTACAGGGACACGGTACAGCCCCAGCATTTT
TRBJ2-1 - TRBD2 TRBV19 CASMAGGINEQFF TGTGCCAGTATGGCGGGAGGGATTAATGAGCAGTTCTTC
TRBJ1-3 - - TRBV18 CASSQTVPSGNTIYF TGTGCCAGCTCGCAGACAGTCCCCTCTGGAAACACCATATATTTT
TRBJ2-7 few - TRBV4-1 CASSQEYFYEQYF TGCGCCAGCAGCCAAGAATATTTCTACGAGCAGTACTTC
TRBJ2-2 - - TRBV16 CASSQLGRLNTGELFF TGTGCCAGCAGCCAATTGGGGCGATTAAACACCGGGGAGCTGTTTTTT
TRBJ2-1 - - TRBV4-1 CASSRYREPSYNEQFF TGCGCCAGCAGCCGGTATAGGGAGCCCTCCTACAATGAGCAGTTCTTC
TRBJ2-7 - - TRBV4-1 CASSQGPPGLHEQYF TGCGCCAGCAGCCAGGGGCCGCCGGGTTTGCACGAGCAGTACTTC
TRBJ2-3 - TRBD2 TRBV2 CASSGTSGYTDTQYF TGTGCCAGCAGTGGGACTAGCGGTTACACAGATACGCAGTATTTT
TRBJ2-2 - - TRBV25-1 CASSPRRGNTGELFF TGTGCCAGCAGTCCTCGGAGGGGGAACACCGGGGAGCTGTTTTTT
TRBJ1-2 few TRBD1 TRBV6-1 CASSEFGTGAVYGYTF TGTGCCAGCAGTGAATTCGGGACAGGGGCCGTCTATGGCTACACCTTC
TRBJ1-2 - - TRBV19 CASSIPPGHDLTHGYTF TGTGCCAGTAGTATACCTCCGGGACACGACCTTACACATGGCTACACCTTC
TRBJ2-6 - TRBD1 TRBV6-5 CASSQGQGGANVLTF TGTGCCAGCAGCCAGGGACAGGGAGGGGCCAACGTCCTGACTTTC
TRBJ1-2 - - TRBV3-1/TRBV3-2 CASSQDGAVLVYGYTF TGTGCCAGCAGCCAAGATGGGGCAGTGCTCGTATATGGCTACACCTTC
TRBJ2-7 - - TRBV29-1 CSVVVTGYYEQYF TGCAGCGTGGTAGTTACAGGGTACTACGAGCAGTACTTC
TRBJ2-1 once TRBD2 TRBV28 CASSLGGSSYNEQFF TGTGCCAGCAGTTTGGGCGGGAGCTCCTACAATGAGCAGTTCTTC
TRBJ2-3 - - TRBV13 CASSLGGRVDTQYF TGTGCCAGCAGCTTAGGAGGGAGAGTCGATACGCAGTATTTT
TRBJ2-1 - TRBD2 TRBV5-4 CASSLPSGGNNEQFF TGTGCCAGCAGCTTGCCTAGCGGGGGTAACAATGAGCAGTTCTTC
TRBJ2-7 - - TRBV18 CASSPQGSGYEQYF TGTGCCAGCTCACCGCAGGGAAGTGGCTACGAGCAGTACTTC
TRBJ2-1 - - TRBV9 CASSGETYNEQFF TGTGCCAGCAGCGGAGAGACCTACAATGAGCAGTTCTTC
TRBJ1-6 - TRBD1 TRBV2 CASSIRTGKKSPLHF TGTGCCAGCAGTATCCGGACAGGGAAGAAGTCACCCCTCCACTTT